The clone carrying this T cell receptor beta chain appeared many times. Antigen: not known. Time point indicated: pre-sensitization, week 0. Treatment defined: therapeutic diphenylcyclopropenone sensitization with weekly scalp DPC. The data originate from a study of human T cells and chemical hapten exposure. Study-wide findings and caveats: Since the donors had alopecia, their immune response may not be the same as that of healthy people.

The CDR3 extends over 20 amino acids. Looked up from germline, CDR1 is LGHNA and CDR2 is YNFKEQ. V shed 0 bases and J 0 bases; nucleotides not matched to a gene: 9. TCRdb reanalysed the RACE reads using MiXCR and keeps one entry per CDR3 protein. The table records over 300,000 distinct CDR3 sequences, 4% to 6% of them present only once. The input for sequencing was whole blood, taken in connection with sensitization to the hapten diphenylcyclopropenone (DPC). This receptor was identified in a woman aged 50 to 60 with alopecia areata. Some clones in this sample may be carry-over from other donors' samples. The rearrangement joins TRBV4-2 to TRBJ2-3; 13 bases agree with TRBD2. CDR3 region: CASSQDLGLAGEWSTDTQYF. CDR3 DNA: TGTGCCAGCAGCCAAGATTTAGGACTAGCGGGAGAGTGGAGCACAGATACGCAGTATTTT.